The subject of this entry is one TCR beta chain. A read error is possible here, since a much larger clone lies one base away. The table came from immunoSEQ multiplex PCR; TCRdb's copy has only in-frame clones and leaves some out. The sample carries 78,000 or so clones, approximately 90% recorded once. V gave up 0 bases and J gave up 3 bases, with 2 bases separating them. The CDR3 runs 13 residues. Germline V gives CDR1 SGHAT, CDR2 FQNNGV. This specimen belongs to a study of OX40 agonist ivuxolimab in advanced cancers. This clonotype was obtained from an adult with an advanced solid tumor such as melanoma, head and neck, liver or kidney cancer. V and J are TRBV11-2 and TRBJ1-4; no reliable D call. This specimen consisted of CD4+ or CD8+ T cells sorted from blood, obtained in a trial of the OX40 agonist ivuxolimab. CDR3: CASSLDANEKLFF. CDR3 nucleotide sequence: TGTGCCAGCAGCTTAGATGCTAATGAAAAACTGTTTTTT.